This entry lists 20 T cell receptor beta chains sequenced from one sample in a study of beta chain features in type 1 diabetes. Study conclusions and caveats: For Type 1 diabetes patients, all four CD4+ subsets carried TCRB CDR3s that were moderately but significantly shorter.

Expressed TCRB transcripts were sequenced because the isolated RNA had all been reverse transcribed beforehand. Using immunoSEQ multiplex PCR, the repertoire was profiled, and TCRdb retains in-frame clones only, with some absent. This sample yields 600,000 to 700,000 clones, of which around 12% are seen a single time; around 0.12% belongs to the top ten. Their target antigens are unknown. The sequenced sample consisted of naive CD4+ T cells from blood. All receptors come from a man aged 30 to 39 with type 1 diabetes.

J is TRBJ2-3 and V is TRBV4-2; 14 bases align to TRBD2. Unmatched junction bases numbered 4, after V lost 8 bases and J lost 6 bases. From germline, CDR1 is LGHNA and CDR2 YNFKEQ. CDR3 length equals 14 residues. The CDR3 sequence is CASSTSGGEDTQYF. The CDR3 DNA follows: TGTGCCAGCTCGACTAGCGGGGGGGAGGATACGCAGTATTTT.

In its sample, this clone was seen a few times. The V gene is TRBV9, the J gene TRBJ1-5, with D unresolved. Trimming removed 4 bases at V and 0 bases at J, with 17 bases between. This CDR3 contains 17 residues. Germline V gene data show CDR1 as SGDLS and CDR2 as YYNGEE. The CDR3 bases are TGTGCCAGCAGCCCGTTCGAGGGCAGGTATAGCAATCAGCCCCAGCATTTT. Translating it yields CASSPFEGRYSNQPQHF.

This chain links TRBV15 with TRBJ2-1, with 8 nucleotides matching TRBD1. The V and J ends lost 3 bases and 9 bases, in that order; junction bases with no gene match: 10. This CDR3 has 15 residues. In germline, CDR1 is LNHNV, CDR2 YYDKDF (reference sequence). The CDR3 DNA sequence: TGTGCCACCAGCAGGGCCGGACAGGGTGGGGGTGAGCAGTTCTTC. Amino acid sequence: CATSRAGQGGGEQFF.

The CDR3 is CASSDSMGVSPLHF. The CDR3 region has the DNA TGTGCCAGCAGCGACTCGATGGGGGTATCACCCCTCCACTTT. This chain links TRBV6-5 with TRBJ1-6; weak D call: TRBD1 (5 bases). Looked up from germline, CDR1 is MNHEY and CDR2 is SVGAGI. CDR3 length: 14 residues. V was clipped by 6 bases and J by 10 bases, with 16 bases between them.

This clone was seen only a few times. V is TRBV7-2 and J is TRBJ2-7; D remains ambiguous. Deletions cut 5 bases from V and 2 bases from J, with 19 bases between. Germline CDR1 reads SGHTA; CDR2 reads FQGNSA. The CDR3 length is 16 residues. CDR3 region: CASSPTARITTYEQYF. CDR3 bases: TGTGCCAGCAGCCCCACGGCCCGTATCACCACCTACGAGCAGTACTTC.

The chain couples TRBV7-3 to TRBJ2-2; possibly TRBD1 for D (6 bases). CDR3 length: 20 residues. V gave up 1 base and J gave up 6 bases, with 27 bases separating them. Per germline, CDR1 SGHTA and CDR2 FQGTGA. CDR3 region: CASSLNPGAPERGSSGELFF. DNA of the CDR3: TGTGCCAGCAGCTTAAATCCAGGGGCTCCAGAACGGGGTTCATCCGGGGAGCTGTTTTTT.

This clone occurred a few times. The V and J genes are TRBV2 and TRBJ2-3, with D uncertain. Deletions cut 4 bases from V and 6 bases from J, with 5 bases between. The germline CDR1 and CDR2 sequences are SNHLY and FYNNEI. This CDR3 contains 11 residues. The CDR3 spells CASSAKDTQYF. The CDR3 DNA follows: TGTGCCAGCAGTGCGAAGGATACGCAGTATTTT.

This chain links TRBV30 with TRBJ2-4, with a tentative D call TRBD2 (5 bases). This CDR3 is built from 14 residues. The V and J ends lost 3 bases and 5 bases respectively, with 14 bases between them. Germline assignment: CDR1 GTSNPN and CDR2 SVGIG (reference sequence). CDR3 amino acids: CAWSPSPNENIQYF. CDR3 DNA sequence: TGTGCCTGGAGCCCTAGCCCCAACGAAAACATTCAGTACTTC.

CDR3 region: CASSQPGQNYEQYF. The DNA for the CDR3 is TGCGCCAGCAGCCAGCCGGGACAGAACTACGAGCAGTACTTC. The chain carries TRBV5-1 and TRBJ2-7; 7 positions match TRBD1. Germline values: CDR1 SGHRS, CDR2 YFSETQ. The ends lost 4 bases at V and 3 bases at J; junction bases unmatched: 7. The CDR3 spans 14 residues.

A few counts support this clone. The chain carries TRBV9 and TRBJ1-4; a weak D match, TRBD1 (6 bases). The CDR3 consists of 17 residues. Germline V lookup: CDR1 SGDLS, CDR2 YYNGEE. Deletions cut 3 bases from V and 8 bases from J, with 23 bases between. The CDR3 DNA follows: TGTGCCAGCAGCGCAAATCCCTCAGGGGCCTCCCGGGAAAAACTGTTTTTT. It encodes CASSANPSGASREKLFF. Complete variable domain (other parts from reference TRBV9 and TRBJ1-4): DSGVTQTPKHLITATGQRVTLRCSPRSGDLSVYWYQQSLDQGLQFLIQYYNGEERAKGNILERFSAQQFPDLHSELNLSSLELGDSALYFCASSANPSGASREKLFFGSGTQLSVL.

This chain connects TRBV18 to TRBJ1-5; no firm D call. Per germline, CDR1 KGHSH and CDR2 LQKENI. Trimming stripped 1 base from V and 6 bases from J, with 13 bases between. The CDR3 runs to 15 residues. CDR3 region: CASSPRSGMGQPQHF. CDR3 coding DNA: TGTGCCAGCTCACCACGGTCGGGGATGGGTCAGCCCCAGCATTTT.

The chain uses TRBV6-5 and TRBJ2-1; D uncertain. V lost 2 bases to trimming and J lost 0 bases, with 8 bases between them. Germline CDR1 is MNHEY and CDR2 is SVGAGI. The CDR3 length is 15 residues. CDR3 protein: CASSYRSPSYNEQFF. The CDR3 nucleotides are TGTGCCAGCAGTTACAGGTCCCCCTCCTACAATGAGCAGTTCTTC.

V is TRBV5-1 and J is TRBJ1-1; unclear D gene. V lost 1 base and J 0 bases, leaving 10 bases between the germline ends. The CDR3 sequence is 15 residues long. Germline assignment: CDR1 SGHRS and CDR2 YFSETQ. Here the CDR3 reads CASSLIEALNTEAFF. The CDR3 DNA sequence: TGCGCCAGCAGCTTGATCGAGGCCCTGAACACTGAAGCTTTCTTT.

The chain carries TRBV30 and TRBJ2-3; D might be TRBD1 or TRBD2, each matching 5 bases. The germline gives CDR1 GTSNPN, CDR2 SVGIG (reference sequence). Trimming stripped 3 bases from V and 1 base from J, with 17 bases between. The CDR3 is made up of 16 amino acids. The CDR3 loop is CAWRGTGTPRTDTQYF. CDR3 in DNA: TGTGCCTGGAGGGGAACGGGGACCCCTCGCACAGATACGCAGTATTTT.

This clone was seen a handful of times. The chain carries TRBV7-2 and TRBJ1-5; TRBD1 matches at 9 bases. The germline CDR1 and CDR2 sequences are SGHTA and FQGNSA. V was pared by 5 bases and J by 0 bases, with 11 bases of the junction left unmatched. CDR3 length equals 18 residues. The CDR3 loop is CASSRQGGSIYSNQPQHF. CDR3 nucleotide sequence: TGTGCCAGCAGCCGACAGGGGGGCTCCATCTATAGCAATCAGCCCCAGCATTTT.

In its sample, this clone was seen a few times. The rearrangement links TRBV9 to TRBJ1-1, with 7 bases aligning to TRBD1. J gave up 11 bases and V 4 bases, and 17 bases lay outside the gene matches. Germline CDR1 and CDR2: SGDLS and YYNGEE. The length of the CDR3 is 15 residues. CDR3 in amino acids: CASSPRQGGDSGAFF. CDR3 in DNA: TGTGCCAGCAGCCCTAGACAGGGCGGGGACAGCGGGGCTTTCTTT.

The genes are TRBV19 and TRBJ2-3; 11 bases agree with TRBD2. The V and J ends lost 5 bases and 2 bases, in that order; junction bases with no gene match: 3. The CDR3 has 15 residues. Germline V gene data show CDR1 as LNHDA and CDR2 as SQIVND (reference sequence). The DNA for the CDR3 is TGTGCCAGTAGTTCGGGACTAGCGGACACAGATACGCAGTATTTT. Translating it yields CASSSGLADTDTQYF. Filled out from reference TRBV19 and TRBJ2-3, the complete variable domain reads DGGITQSPKYLFRKEGQNVTLSCEQNLNHDAMYWYRQDPGQGLRLIYYSQIVNDFQKGDIAEGYSVSREKKESFPLTVTSAQKNPTAFYLCASSSGLADTDTQYFGPGTRLTVL.

This clone has just a few counts. The chain employs TRBV5-1 and TRBJ1-2; 10 bases agree with TRBD1. The CDR3 has 15 residues. Trimming cost V 4 bases and J 7 bases; bases outside gene matches: 10. Germline V gives CDR1 SGHRS, CDR2 YFSETQ. CDR3: CASSTGQGESVGYTF. CDR3 sequence (DNA): TGCGCCAGCAGCACCGGACAGGGGGAATCGGTTGGCTACACCTTC.

The V gene is TRBV6-5, the J gene TRBJ2-7; possibly TRBD1 for D (5 bases). The CDR3 contains 15 residues. Trimming cost V 1 base and J 1 base, with 11 bases left between them. CDR1 and CDR2 (germline): MNHEY, SVGAGI. The DNA of the CDR3 is TGTGCCAGCAGTTACTTTCAGGGCAGGTCCTACGAGCAGTACTTC. Its translation: CASSYFQGRSYEQYF.

J is TRBJ2-2 and V is TRBV7-2; D gene uncertain. Germline V gene lookup returns CDR1 SGHTA and CDR2 FQGNSA. The CDR3 length is 16 residues. The ends were cut back, 0 bases at V and 4 bases at J, with 12 bases in the middle. The CDR3 DNA follows: TGTGCCAGCAGCTTAGCCACAGTTTACGGCACCGGGGAGCTGTTTTTT. Amino acid sequence: CASSLATVYGTGELFF. Variable domain in full (rest from reference TRBV7-2 and TRBJ2-2): GAGVSQSPSNKVTEKGKDVELRCDPISGHTALYWYRQSLGQGLEFLIYFQGNSAPDKSGLPSDRFSAERTGGSVSTLTIQRTQQEDSAVYLCASSLATVYGTGELFFGEGSRLTVL.